This TCR beta chain derives from a study of identical twins. TCRdb reprocessed the 5' RACE reads via MiXCR and lists one record per CDR3 protein. The table shows 540,000 or so distinct CDR3 sequences, with 20% to 25% occurring only once. Study-wide findings and caveats: Conclusions were drawn cross-sectionally by statistical analysis, without following the same donors. Twin sharing of out-of-frame TCR alpha was underestimated by models in monozygotic pairs.

This clonotype was seen more than once but under ten times. What it recognizes is unknown. The CDR3 totals 13 residues. J gave up 8 bases and V 3 bases, and 7 bases lay outside the gene matches. The germline V gene has CDR1 SGHRS and CDR2 YFSETQ. This sample was also put to use in a study of yellow fever vaccine responses in identical twins. That work adds: Reportedly, the response of twins' T cells to the vaccine seemed partly convergent, partly personalized.

The V gene is TRBV5-1, the J gene TRBJ1-2; 7 bases line up with TRBD1. This TCR was sampled from a woman aged 18-35 years in good health. Sequencing was done on a sample of CD4+ T cells sorted from blood. DNA for the CDR3: TGCGCCAGCAGCTCCGCAGGGGGGTACGGCTACACCTTC. Its protein is CASSSAGGYGYTF.